This TCR beta chain was observed in a study of cytomegalovirus exposure and HLA in healthy donors. The study's findings and limits: Many donors shared some public TCRs, even though most TCR sequences were rare. Cytomegalovirus status, reportedly, was diagnosed with high specificity and sensitivity by the classifier.

Comment on this clone: What it recognizes is unknown.

This CDR3 is built from 14 residues. V lost 5 bases, J lost 5 bases, and 8 bases stayed unmatched. CDR1 is SQVTM and CDR2 is ANQGSEA in the germline V gene. With 60 Vbeta and 13 Jbeta primers, the PCR was carried out. The protocol was immunoSEQ multiplex PCR, while the TCRdb copy is restricted to in-frame clones and leaves out a portion. The sample includes more than 95,000 clones, 60% to 85% of them seen just once. Every donor was a healthy person donating bone marrow. The receptor was isolated from a middle-aged man in good health and CMV-seronegative. This chain uses TRBV29-1 with TRBJ2-5, with 10 positions matching TRBD1. The sample was PBMCs. CDR3 region: CSVKGQGRGETQYF. The CDR3 coding sequence is TGCAGCGTTAAGGGACAGGGGAGAGGGGAGACCCAGTACTTC.